The entry below describes one TCR beta chain. What it recognizes is unknown. The template switching step added UMIs that contained a 6-nucleotide sample barcode. From its re-call of the 5' RACE reads, TCRdb lists each CDR3 protein once, without DNA. The specimen's table records approximately 380,000 distinct CDR3 sequences. This record belongs to a study of monozygotic twins with inflammatory bowel disease. An approximately 2.5 ml blood sample was drawn per donor. Study results and limitations: A distinction between different T cell subtypes was not possible. No repertoire similarity difference was seen between concordant and discordant twins; power was possibly limited.

The germline V gene encodes CDR1 SGHRS and CDR2 YFSETQ. The CDR3 length is 20 residues. This chain uses TRBV5-1 with TRBJ2-5; TCRdb proposes TRBD2, but this gene call is untestable without DNA. The TCR was taken from a human donor with ulcerative colitis or Crohn's disease, or a healthy co-twin of an affected twin (not recorded which). The sample consisted of blood. Here the CDR3 reads CASSLDWDHRDQHDQETQYF.